This T cell receptor beta chain derives from a study of blood T cell repertoires in COVID-19. Overall study context: Researchers got acute and convalescent COVID-19 samples from the United States, Italy and Spain. T cells, B-cell-depleted T cells, or PBMCs supplied cDNA or gDNA.

In the source study's methods: Nucleated cell number was recorded as an estimate derived from reference gene primer amplification. Here immunoSEQ multiplex PCR was the method, and the copy in TCRdb shows in-frame clones only, minus some. V and J calls and clone size come straight from that table; D and trimming were deduced from the DNA. The sample lists 350,000 to 450,000 clones, 75% to 90% occurring once. CDR3 length: 17 amino acids. The V gene lost 5 bases and the J gene lost 8 bases, with 27 bases spanning the gap. The germline CDR1 and CDR2 sequences are SEHNR and FQNEAQ (reference sequence). The clonotype comes from a woman between 18 and 30 years old with acute or convalescent COVID-19. The V call is TRBV7-9, the J call TRBJ1-2, with D unclear. The specimen sequenced was peripheral blood. In DNA, the CDR3 is TGTGCCAGCAGCGAATCCATGGCCCGGGGAGGATTTCGGGGCTACACCTTC. Translation: CASSESMARGGFRGYTF.